This paragraph reports one T cell receptor beta chain. This entry is derived from a study of blood T cell repertoires in COVID-19. Study in general: COVID-19 samples from acute and convalescent phases originated in the United States, Italy and Spain. T cells, B-cell-depleted T cells, or PBMCs supplied cDNA or gDNA.

V was cut by 2 bases and J by 1 base, with 14 bases left in between. Germline assignment: CDR1 LNHDA and CDR2 SQIVND (reference sequence). This CDR3 is 16 amino acids long. Under the authors' procedure: Amplification from reference gene primers served as the basis for estimated nucleated cell counts. The protocol was immunoSEQ multiplex PCR, while the TCRdb copy is restricted to in-frame clones and leaves out a portion. V and J calls and clone size come straight from that table; D and trimming were deduced from the DNA. The sample has some 44,000 clones; around nine tenths are singletons. The sample was peripheral blood. This sequence originates from a man aged 50 to 59 with active COVID-19. V usage is TRBV19 and J usage is TRBJ1-1; D not certain. CDR3 protein: CASSIIMRRENTEAFF. The CDR3 DNA reads TGTGCCAGTAGTATAATCATGAGACGGGAGAACACTGAAGCTTTCTTT.